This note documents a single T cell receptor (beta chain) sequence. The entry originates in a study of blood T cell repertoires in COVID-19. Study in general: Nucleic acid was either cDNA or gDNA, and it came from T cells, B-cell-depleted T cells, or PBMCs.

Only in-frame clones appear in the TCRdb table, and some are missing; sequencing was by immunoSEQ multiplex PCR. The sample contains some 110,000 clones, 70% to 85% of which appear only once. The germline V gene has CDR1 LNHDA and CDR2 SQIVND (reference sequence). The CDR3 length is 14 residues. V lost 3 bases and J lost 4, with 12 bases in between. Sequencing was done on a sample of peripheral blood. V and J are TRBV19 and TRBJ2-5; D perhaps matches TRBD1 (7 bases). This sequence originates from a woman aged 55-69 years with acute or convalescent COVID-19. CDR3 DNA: TGTGCCAGTAGTATTCAGGGGGGTATAGAGACCCAGTACTTC. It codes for CASSIQGGIETQYF.